This T cell receptor (beta chain) originates from a study of vaccination and CD4 T cells after COVID-19. Treatment reported: roughly ten-day PBMC culture with coronavirus spike peptide pools or control peptides (ViraFEST assay). Under the ViraFEST approach, antigen-specific T cells were expanded with peptide pools and TCRs subsequently sequenced. Peptide pools at around 10 ug/ml stimulated two million PBMCs per well with approximately 9.3 IU/ml IL-2. Regarding this clonotype: Its specificity is unknown.

The Oncomine TCR Beta short-read assay was what sequenced the DNA obtained from cultured CD4+ T cells. Using the QIAamp micro DNA kit, genomic DNA was extracted from the CD4+ T cells that had been cultured. Via MiXCR, TCRdb re-called the PCR reads, giving one row per CDR3 protein. The sample yields about 17,000 distinct CDR3 sequences, about 60% seen once. CDR1 is MNHEY and CDR2 is SMNVEV in the germline V gene (reference sequence). V was clipped by 0 bases and J by 3 bases, with 12 bases between them. The CDR3 runs to 15 residues. The clonotype was recovered from a human donor who had recovered from COVID-19. What was sequenced was CD4+ T cells from blood, cultured in vitro. The chain uses TRBV27 and TRBJ2-7, with D perhaps TRBD2 (6 bases). The CDR3, as DNA: TGTGCCAGCAGTTTATCGGTAGCGGTCCGCTACGAGCAGTACTTC. This gives the protein CASSLSVAVRYEQYF.